The clone carrying this T cell receptor beta chain was detected many times. In TCRdb, the 5' RACE reads were re-called with MiXCR into one record per CDR3 protein. The table shows tens of thousands of distinct CDR3 sequences, with 8.2% occurring only once. The V gene's germline CDR1 is SGHRS and CDR2 YFSETQ. The germline V and J ends were trimmed by 0 bases and 0 bases, with 7 bases remaining between them. CDR3 length: 15 residues. These data belong to a study of early T cells in non-severe SARS-CoV-2 infection. The sequencing sample was made of whole blood. This TCR was recovered from an adult who was a healthcare worker with PCR-confirmed SARS-CoV-2 infection or an uninfected control (not recorded which). The chain combines TRBV5-1 with TRBJ1-5, with D tentatively TRBD1 (5 bases). This chain's CDR3 is CASSLEGASNQPQHF. The CDR3 DNA reads TGCGCCAGCAGCTTGGAAGGGGCTAGCAATCAGCCCCAGCATTTT.